This entry lists 16 T cell receptor beta chains sequenced from one sample in a study of blood T cell repertoires in COVID-19. Data came from immunoSEQ multiplex PCR; TCRdb stores just in-frame clones and leaves some out. Counted here are around 250,000 clones, 86% occurring once; the ten biggest clones make up approximately 13%. The sample was peripheral blood. The source is a man at least 80 years old with acute or convalescent COVID-19.

The rearrangement links TRBV18 to TRBJ1-1; 9 bases are a match to TRBD1. The CDR3 contains 14 residues. CDR1 and CDR2 (germline): KGHSH, LQKENI. Unmatched junction bases numbered 2, after V lost 1 base and J lost 5 bases. CDR3 nucleotide sequence: TGTGCCAGCTCACCACAGACAGGGGGAACTGAAGCTTTCTTT. Protein: CASSPQTGGTEAFF.

The genes are TRBV4-1 and TRBJ1-5, with D perhaps matching TRBD1 (5 bases). This CDR3 comprises 15 residues. Germline V CDR1 and CDR2: MGHRA, YSYEKL. Trimming shortened V by 5 bases and J by 0 bases, and 11 bases separated the two germline ends. CDR3 residues: CASSIDRYSNQPQHF. The CDR3 coding sequence is TGCGCCAGCAGCATTGACAGATATAGCAATCAGCCCCAGCATTTT.

This clone was seen only once. The chain combines TRBV5-1 with TRBJ1-5, with 9 nucleotides matching TRBD1. The V segment lost 1 base and the J segment 3 bases; nucleotides outside the gene matches: 11. This CDR3 comprises 18 residues. Germline lookup yields CDR1 SGHRS and CDR2 YFSETQ. CDR3 sequence (DNA): TGCGCCAGCAGCTTGCCCCCGGCGGGACAGGGATACAATCAGCCCCAGCATTTT. Translating it yields CASSLPPAGQGYNQPQHF.

The genes are TRBV14 and TRBJ2-7, with 10 positions matching TRBD2. CDR1 and CDR2 (germline): SGHDN, FVKESK. The length of the CDR3 is 17 residues. The trim removed 4 bases at V and 2 bases at J, leaving 11 bases unmatched. The CDR3 region is CASSPVRASGSPYEQYF. Here the CDR3 DNA reads TGTGCCAGCAGCCCAGTAAGGGCTAGCGGGAGCCCCTACGAGCAGTACTTC.

V is TRBV12-3 or TRBV12-4 and J is TRBJ2-7; 7 bases are a match to TRBD2. The V gene end was trimmed by 6 bases and the J gene end by 5 bases; junction bases not matched to a gene: 7. The CDR3 has 13 residues. The DNA of the CDR3 is TGTGCCAGCAGCCCCCCGGGGGGTGACGAGCAGTACTTC. It codes for CASSPPGGDEQYF.

This chain uses TRBV5-4 with TRBJ2-3, with 9 positions matching TRBD2. With 0 bases clipped from V and 5 bases from J, the junction kept 7 bases outside the gene matches. Per germline, CDR1 SGHNT and CDR2 YYREEE (reference sequence). CDR3 size: 16 residues. The CDR3 coding sequence is TGTGCCAGCAGCTTGGTGACTAGCGGCCCCTTAGATACGCAGTATTTT. This codes for CASSLVTSGPLDTQYF. Supplemented by reference TRBV5-4 and TRBJ2-3, the full variable domain reads ETGVTQSPTHLIKTRGQQVTLRCSSQSGHNTVSWYQQALGQGPQFIFQYYREEENGRGNFPPRFSGLQFPNYSSELNVNALELDDSALYLCASSLVTSGPLDTQYFGPGTRLTVL.

The chain recombines TRBV2 with TRBJ2-3; the match to TRBD2 covers 12 bases. The CDR3 has 15 residues. In germline, CDR1 is SNHLY, CDR2 FYNNEI. After removal of 6 bases from V and 2 bases from J, the junction contained 3 bases not matched to a gene. This CDR3 reads CASSASGGVTDTQYF. DNA of the CDR3: TGTGCCAGCAGCGCTAGCGGGGGGGTCACAGATACGCAGTATTTT.

V is TRBV4-1 and J is TRBJ1-2; D might be TRBD1 (6 bases). Germline CDR1 and CDR2: MGHRA and YSYEKL. V gave up 0 bases and J gave up 8 bases, with 19 bases separating them. The length of the CDR3 is 16 residues. The CDR3 region is CASSQDPAGPQGGYTF. CDR3 nucleotides: TGCGCCAGCAGCCAAGATCCCGCAGGGCCCCAGGGGGGCTACACCTTC.

This sequence joins TRBV2 and TRBJ1-4; TRBD1 is a possible D gene (6 bases). The CDR3 has 14 amino acids. Germline V gives CDR1 SNHLY, CDR2 FYNNEI. Trimming took off 6 bases at V and 7 bases at J, with 15 bases between the two ends. The CDR3 sequence: CASRNGGAGEKLFF. CDR3 coding DNA: TGTGCCAGCAGGAACGGGGGGGCGGGTGAAAAACTGTTTTTT.

This clone was seen a single time. The V gene is TRBV29-1, the J gene TRBJ2-3; 11 nucleotides match TRBD1. The V segment lost 1 base and the J segment 4 bases; nucleotides outside the gene matches: 4. The CDR3 extends over 15 amino acids. Germline CDR1 is SQVTM and CDR2 is ANQGSEA. CDR3 amino acids: CSVEVPDRGPDTQYF. CDR3 sequence (DNA): TGCAGCGTTGAAGTGCCGGACAGGGGGCCAGATACGCAGTATTTT.

V gene TRBV10-1 combines with J gene TRBJ1-1, with a tentative D call TRBD1 (6 bases). V lost 2 bases to trimming and J lost 1 base, with 8 bases between them. CDR1 WNHNN and CDR2 SYGVQD come from the germline V gene (reference sequence). This CDR3 comprises 14 residues. The chain's CDR3 is CASSEARGNTEAFF. The CDR3 DNA reads TGCGCCAGCAGTGAGGCCAGGGGGAACACTGAAGCTTTCTTT.

The V gene is TRBV5-4, the J gene TRBJ1-2; unclear D gene. CDR3 length: 14 residues. The ends were cut back, 5 bases at V and 8 bases at J, with 19 bases in the middle. Per germline, CDR1 SGHNT and CDR2 YYREEE (reference sequence). The DNA for the CDR3 is TGTGCCAGCAGGGCGGCTCGGAGGGAAGGCGGCTACACCTTC. Protein: CASRAARREGGYTF.

In DNA, the CDR3 is TGTGCCAGCAGCCCCCTACCCGGGACAGGGCACAACGAGCAGTACTTC. Protein sequence: CASSPLPGTGHNEQYF. V is TRBV28 and J is TRBJ2-7; 9 bases fit TRBD1. Germline V gene lookup returns CDR1 MDHEN and CDR2 SYDVKM. With V trimmed by 6 bases and J by 5 bases, 14 bases remained unmatched. CDR3 length: 16 residues.

The gene calls are TRBV19 and TRBJ1-2, with TRBD1 as a possible D gene (6 bases). Per germline, CDR1 LNHDA and CDR2 SQIVND (reference sequence). Deletions cut 5 bases from V and 4 bases from J, with 11 bases between. This CDR3 spans 13 amino acids. The CDR3 bases are TGTGCCAGTAGTCAACAGGGCAGCTATGGCTACACCTTC. Translation: CASSQQGSYGYTF.

This chain's CDR3 is CASSFGTGKNEQFF. CDR3 DNA sequence: TGTGCCAGCAGCTTCGGGACAGGGAAGAATGAGCAGTTCTTC. This chain joins TRBV7-9 and TRBJ2-1; 9 nucleotides agree with TRBD1. The CDR3 has 14 residues. J was trimmed by 7 bases and V by 3 bases; bases with no gene match: 4. Germline loops: CDR1 SEHNR, CDR2 FQNEAQ (reference sequence).

The chain combines TRBV3-1 (or the pseudogene TRBV3-2) with TRBJ2-7; D possibly corresponds to TRBD2 (5 bases). The CDR3 consists of 16 residues. Looked up from germline, CDR1 is LGHDT and CDR2 is YNNKEL (reference sequence). V dropped 1 base and J dropped 1 base, with 14 bases sitting between them. The CDR3 DNA is TGTGCCAGCAGCCAAGGAGAGGGCCCAACATCCTACGAGCAGTACTTC. Its translation: CASSQGEGPTSYEQYF.